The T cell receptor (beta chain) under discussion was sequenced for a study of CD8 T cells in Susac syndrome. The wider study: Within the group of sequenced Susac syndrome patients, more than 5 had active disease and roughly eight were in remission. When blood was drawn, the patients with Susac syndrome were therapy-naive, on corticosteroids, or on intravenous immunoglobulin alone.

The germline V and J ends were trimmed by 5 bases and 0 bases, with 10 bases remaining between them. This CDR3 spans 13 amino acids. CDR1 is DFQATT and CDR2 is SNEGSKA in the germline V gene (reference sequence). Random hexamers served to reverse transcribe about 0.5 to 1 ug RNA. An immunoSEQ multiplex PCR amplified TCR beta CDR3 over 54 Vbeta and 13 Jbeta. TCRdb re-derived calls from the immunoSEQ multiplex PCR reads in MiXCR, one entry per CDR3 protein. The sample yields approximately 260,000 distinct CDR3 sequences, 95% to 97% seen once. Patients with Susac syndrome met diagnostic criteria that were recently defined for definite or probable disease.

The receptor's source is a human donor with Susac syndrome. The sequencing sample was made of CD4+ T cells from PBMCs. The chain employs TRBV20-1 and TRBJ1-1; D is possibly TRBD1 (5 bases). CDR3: CSAVGTVNTEAFF. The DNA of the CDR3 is TGCAGTGCTGTTGGGACGGTGAACACTGAAGCTTTCTTT.